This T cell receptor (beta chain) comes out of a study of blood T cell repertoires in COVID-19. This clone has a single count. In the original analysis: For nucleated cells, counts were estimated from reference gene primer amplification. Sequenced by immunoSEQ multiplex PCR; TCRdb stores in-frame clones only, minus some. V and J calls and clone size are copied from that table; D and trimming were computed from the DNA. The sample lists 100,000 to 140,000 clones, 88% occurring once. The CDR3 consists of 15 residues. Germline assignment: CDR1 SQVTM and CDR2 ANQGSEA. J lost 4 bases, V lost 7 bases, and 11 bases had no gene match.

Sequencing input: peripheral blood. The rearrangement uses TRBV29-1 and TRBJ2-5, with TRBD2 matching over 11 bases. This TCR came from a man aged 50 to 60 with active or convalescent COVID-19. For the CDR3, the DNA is TGCAGCGCTCAGACTAGCGGGAATGGGGGAGAGACCCAGTACTTC. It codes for CSAQTSGNGGETQYF.